A selection of T cell receptor beta chains follows, all from one sample in a study of spatial heterogeneity in lung cancer. TCRdb used MiXCR to reprocess the 5' RACE reads, holding one entry per CDR3 protein. In the table there are approximately 7,800 distinct CDR3 sequences, 8.2% of which are singletons. The sequences come from lung tumor tissue, collected at surgery. The source is a male donor with early-stage non-small cell lung cancer. Both conserved end residues are part of each CDR3. Each record gives: CDR3 protein, CDR3 DNA, D gene, clone size, J gene, V gene. The D gene is left open where the match is weak. Where a row states a size, it is once, few, many or the class of an expanded clone; other rows omit it.

cdr3_aa: CASSLRQGADYEQYF
cdr3_nt: TGTGCCAGCAGCCTTCGTCAGGGGGCGGACTACGAGCAGTACTTC
d_call: TRBD1
clone_size: many
j_call: TRBJ2-7
v_call: TRBV5-4

cdr3_aa: CSASPGGTDTQYF
cdr3_nt: TGCAGTGCCAGCCCCGGGGGCACAGATACGCAGTATTTT
d_call: NA
clone_size: many
j_call: TRBJ2-3
v_call: TRBV20-1

cdr3_aa: CSARDMVLAGAGELFF
cdr3_nt: TGCAGTGCTAGAGATATGGTACTAGCGGGAGCCGGGGAGCTGTTTTTT
d_call: TRBD2
clone_size: NA
j_call: TRBJ2-2
v_call: TRBV20-1

cdr3_aa: CASSLEGNTIYF
cdr3_nt: TGTGCCAGCAGCTTAGAGGGAAACACCATATATTTT
d_call: NA
clone_size: NA
j_call: TRBJ1-3
v_call: TRBV7-9

cdr3_aa: CASSRTSGTDTQYF
cdr3_nt: TGTGCCAGCAGCAGGACTAGCGGGACAGATACGCAGTATTTT
d_call: TRBD2
clone_size: medium-sized
j_call: TRBJ2-3
v_call: TRBV6-6

cdr3_aa: CSASGAHVIGTQETQYF
cdr3_nt: TGCAGTGCTAGCGGGGCTCACGTAATTGGTACACAAGAGACCCAGTACTTC
d_call: NA
clone_size: many
j_call: TRBJ2-5
v_call: TRBV20-1

cdr3_aa: CASSFGAYSNQPQHF
cdr3_nt: TGTGCCAGCAGTTTCGGGGCCTATAGCAATCAGCCCCAGCATTTT
d_call: NA
clone_size: many
j_call: TRBJ1-5
v_call: TRBV12-3/TRBV12-4

cdr3_aa: CASSLSREASEQYF
cdr3_nt: TGTGCCAGCAGCTTATCGCGGGAGGCCTCCGAGCAGTACTTC
d_call: TRBD2
clone_size: many
j_call: TRBJ2-7
v_call: TRBV7-8

cdr3_aa: CASSLAQAGAYNEQFF
cdr3_nt: TGTGCCAGCAGCCTGGCCCAAGCGGGAGCCTACAATGAGCAGTTCTTC
d_call: TRBD2
clone_size: medium-sized
j_call: TRBJ2-1
v_call: TRBV7-9

cdr3_aa: CASSFSGTLGEKLFF
cdr3_nt: TGTGCCAGCAGCTTCTCCGGGACACTGGGTGAAAAACTGTTTTTT
d_call: NA
clone_size: NA
j_call: TRBJ1-4
v_call: TRBV7-9

cdr3_aa: CASSNGGLAVNEQFF
cdr3_nt: TGTGCCAGCAGCAACGGGGGACTAGCGGTGAATGAGCAGTTCTTC
d_call: TRBD2
clone_size: medium-sized
j_call: TRBJ2-1
v_call: TRBV6-5

cdr3_aa: CASSPELGVYEQYF
cdr3_nt: TGCGCCAGCAGCCCAGAGCTAGGGGTCTACGAGCAGTACTTC
d_call: NA
clone_size: medium-sized
j_call: TRBJ2-7
v_call: TRBV5-1

cdr3_aa: CASSPTSGRLLAKNIQYF
cdr3_nt: TGTGCCAGCAGCCCGACTAGCGGGAGGCTCCTTGCCAAAAACATTCAGTACTTC
d_call: TRBD2
clone_size: NA
j_call: TRBJ2-4
v_call: TRBV3-1

cdr3_aa: CASSLTSGETQYF
cdr3_nt: TGTGCCAGCAGCTTAACATCGGGCGAGACCCAGTACTTC
d_call: NA
clone_size: NA
j_call: TRBJ2-5
v_call: TRBV7-3

cdr3_aa: CASSLGTAGEQYF
cdr3_nt: TGTGCCAGCAGCCTAGGGACAGCGGGCGAGCAGTACTTC
d_call: NA
clone_size: large
j_call: TRBJ2-7
v_call: TRBV28

cdr3_aa: CASSAGTGYDEQFF
cdr3_nt: TGTGCCAGCAGCGCCGGGACAGGGTACGATGAGCAGTTCTTC
d_call: TRBD1
clone_size: medium-sized
j_call: TRBJ2-1
v_call: TRBV9

cdr3_aa: CASSITRDNEQFF
cdr3_nt: TGTGCCAGCAGCATTACTAGGGATAATGAGCAGTTCTTC
d_call: NA
clone_size: medium-sized
j_call: TRBJ2-1
v_call: TRBV2

cdr3_aa: CASSLGGASWNSPLHF
cdr3_nt: TGTGCCAGCAGCTTGGGGGGCGCGAGTTGGAATTCACCCCTCCACTTT
d_call: NA
clone_size: many
j_call: TRBJ1-6
v_call: TRBV5-4

cdr3_aa: CSGRTSVHEQYF
cdr3_nt: TGCAGTGGGAGGACTAGCGTCCACGAGCAGTACTTC
d_call: TRBD2
clone_size: many
j_call: TRBJ2-7
v_call: TRBV20-1

cdr3_aa: CASSYSGTSLTGEMFF
cdr3_nt: TGTGCCAGCAGTTACTCCGGGACTAGCCTCACCGGGGAGATGTTTTTT
d_call: TRBD2
clone_size: few
j_call: TRBJ2-2
v_call: TRBV6-6

cdr3_aa: CASRREGSNTEAFF
cdr3_nt: TGTGCCAGCAGGCGAGAGGGGTCGAACACTGAAGCTTTCTTT
d_call: NA
clone_size: few
j_call: TRBJ1-1
v_call: TRBV7-2

cdr3_aa: CASSLGTGSGEQYF
cdr3_nt: TGTGCCAGCAGCTTAGGGACAGGGTCGGGTGAGCAGTACTTC
d_call: TRBD1
clone_size: medium-sized
j_call: TRBJ2-7
v_call: TRBV7-9

cdr3_aa: CASSLATGAHNEQFF
cdr3_nt: TGCGCCAGCAGCTTGGCGACAGGGGCCCACAATGAGCAGTTCTTC
d_call: TRBD1
clone_size: medium-sized
j_call: TRBJ2-1
v_call: TRBV5-1

cdr3_aa: CASSLVSVPRRSPLHF
cdr3_nt: TGTGCCAGCAGCTTAGTCAGCGTTCCTAGGCGATCACCCCTCCACTTT
d_call: NA
clone_size: many
j_call: TRBJ1-6
v_call: TRBV7-2

cdr3_aa: CASSLNGQGQETQYF
cdr3_nt: TGCGCCAGCAGCTTGAATGGACAGGGACAAGAGACCCAGTACTTC
d_call: TRBD1
clone_size: medium-sized
j_call: TRBJ2-5
v_call: TRBV5-1

cdr3_aa: CASSRGLAADTQYF
cdr3_nt: TGTGCCAGCAGCCGCGGACTAGCAGCAGATACGCAGTATTTT
d_call: TRBD2
clone_size: medium-sized
j_call: TRBJ2-3
v_call: TRBV6-5

cdr3_aa: CASSPDAISGNEQFF
cdr3_nt: TGTGCCAGCTCACCGGACGCCATCTCGGGGAATGAGCAGTTCTTC
d_call: NA
clone_size: medium-sized
j_call: TRBJ2-1
v_call: TRBV18

cdr3_aa: CASSLNPASVRTDTQYF
cdr3_nt: TGTGCCAGCAGCTTAAATCCGGCTAGCGTACGCACAGATACGCAGTATTTT
d_call: NA
clone_size: many
j_call: TRBJ2-3
v_call: TRBV7-3

cdr3_aa: CASSFQREAEQYF
cdr3_nt: TGTGCCAGCAGCTTCCAGAGGGAAGCCGAGCAGTACTTC
d_call: NA
clone_size: medium-sized
j_call: TRBJ2-7
v_call: TRBV7-2

cdr3_aa: CATLRDPGHEQYF
cdr3_nt: TGTGCCACCCTCCGGGACCCTGGGCACGAGCAGTACTTC
d_call: NA
clone_size: NA
j_call: TRBJ2-7
v_call: TRBV6-2/TRBV6-3

cdr3_aa: CASSMTSGRATGELFF
cdr3_nt: TGTGCCAGCAGTATGACTAGCGGGAGGGCCACCGGGGAGCTGTTTTTT
d_call: TRBD2
clone_size: NA
j_call: TRBJ2-2
v_call: TRBV12-3/TRBV12-4

cdr3_aa: CASSLRTSPEQYF
cdr3_nt: TGTGCCAGCTCACTCCGGACTAGCCCCGAGCAGTACTTC
d_call: TRBD2
clone_size: medium-sized
j_call: TRBJ2-7
v_call: TRBV18

cdr3_aa: CASSMRTDNEQFF
cdr3_nt: TGTGCCAGCAGCATGCGGACTGACAATGAGCAGTTCTTC
d_call: NA
clone_size: medium-sized
j_call: TRBJ2-1
v_call: TRBV9